This passage covers 11 T cell receptor beta chains from one sample sequenced in a study of cytomegalovirus exposure and HLA in healthy donors. The PCR was carried out with 60 Vbeta primers and 13 Jbeta primers. Generated by immunoSEQ multiplex PCR, the TCRdb table keeps only in-frame clones and is missing some. The table has about 110,000 clones, roughly 78% seen once. Sample: PBMCs. The receptors stem from a woman between 40 and 55 years old in good health and CMV-seronegative.

The V gene is TRBV5-1, the J gene TRBJ2-5; 8 nucleotides match TRBD2. CDR1 and CDR2 (germline): SGHRS, YFSETQ. The V gene end was trimmed by 5 bases and the J gene end by 4 bases; junction bases not matched to a gene: 10. The CDR3 contains 15 residues. The CDR3 spells CASRLARAGAETQYF. The CDR3 DNA reads as TGCGCCAGCAGACTCGCACGAGCGGGAGCAGAGACCCAGTACTTC.

In DNA, the CDR3 is TGTGCCAGCAGCCCCATCACAGGTAACACTGAAGCTTTCTTT. Its translation is CASSPITGNTEAFF. The chain links TRBV7-8 to TRBJ1-1; a possible D gene is TRBD1 (5 bases). Germline V gene sequence: CDR1 SGHVS, CDR2 FQNEAQ. Trimming took off 5 bases at V and 2 bases at J, with 12 bases between the two ends. The CDR3 extends over 14 amino acids.

The gene calls are TRBV7-2 and TRBJ2-7, with a tentative D call TRBD1 (6 bases). CDR3 length: 14 residues. V lost 2 bases, J lost 2 bases, and 10 bases lay in between. The V gene's germline CDR1 is SGHTA and CDR2 FQGNSA. Written as DNA, the CDR3 is TGTGCCAGCAGCTTAAACAGGGACGCCTACGAGCAGTACTTC. This encodes CASSLNRDAYEQYF.

The V and J genes are TRBV29-1 and TRBJ2-1, with 11 nucleotides matching TRBD2. The junction had 13 bases not matched to a gene; V was cut back by 3 bases and J by 9 bases. This CDR3 spans 16 amino acids. CDR1 and CDR2 (germline): SQVTM, ANQGSEA. Here the CDR3 DNA reads TGCAGCGTTGATTTTAGCGGGAGGGCCGCGTTTAGTGAGCAGTTCTTC. The encoded protein is CSVDFSGRAAFSEQFF.

The chain carries TRBV6-5 and TRBJ1-1, with 7 nucleotides matching TRBD1. J lost 6 bases, V lost 0 bases, and 7 bases had no gene match. Germline values: CDR1 MNHEY, CDR2 SVGAGI. The CDR3 is 15 residues long. The CDR3, as DNA: TGTGCCAGCAGTTACTCAGGGGGCGGTAAGGCTGAAGCTTTCTTT. Translated: CASSYSGGGKAEAFF.

On this clone itself: A junction end diverges from the germline sequence, so it may reflect a read error. The J gene is TRBJ2-1, the V gene TRBV9; TRBD2 aligns across 8 bases. The CDR3 extends over 15 amino acids. Germline V gene data show CDR1 as SGDLS and CDR2 as YYNGEE. This chain's CDR3 is CASSAAGLDYNGQFF. The CDR3 region has the DNA TGTGCCAGCAGCGCAGCGGGACTAGACTACAATGGGCAGTTCTTC. Together with reference TRBV9 and TRBJ2-1, the CDR3 gives the full variable domain: DSGVTQTPKHLITATGQRVTLRCSPRSGDLSVYWYQQSLDQGLQFLIQYYNGEERAKGNILERFSAQQFPDLHSELNLSSLELGDSALYFCASSAAGLDYNGQFFGPGTRLTVL.

V is TRBV6-5 and J is TRBJ1-3; maybe TRBD1 (5 bases). Germline CDR1 reads MNHEY; CDR2 reads SVGAGI. This CDR3 is built from 15 residues. Trimming took 2 bases from V and 3 from J, leaving 11 bases between them. CDR3 amino acids: CASSYLPGVGNTIYF. The CDR3 DNA follows: TGTGCCAGCAGTTACCTGCCGGGGGTTGGAAACACCATATATTTT.

This chain joins TRBV5-1 and TRBJ2-2; 9 bases line up with TRBD2. J was trimmed by 3 bases and V by 9 bases; bases with no gene match: 15. The V gene's germline CDR1 is SGHRS and CDR2 YFSETQ. The CDR3 runs to 17 residues. The CDR3 coding sequence is TGCGCCACCTCGCCGACGGTCGCGGGGGGGCACACCGGGGAGCTGTTTTTT. Its protein is CATSPTVAGGHTGELFF.

The chain uses TRBV10-1 and TRBJ2-3, with a tentative D call TRBD2 (5 bases). This CDR3 has 13 amino acids. Germline V gene sequence: CDR1 WNHNN, CDR2 SYGVQD (reference sequence). V was trimmed by 8 bases and J by 0 bases, leaving 9 bases between them. CDR3 residues: CASRSGSTDTQYF. CDR3 DNA: TGCGCCAGCCGAAGCGGAAGCACAGATACGCAGTATTTT.

This CDR3 is CASSIAVSTDTQYF. The CDR3 coding sequence is TGCGCCAGCAGCATAGCGGTCAGCACAGATACGCAGTATTTT. The V call is TRBV5-1, the J call TRBJ2-3, with D tentatively TRBD2 (6 bases). CDR3 size: 14 residues. The V gene's germline CDR1 is SGHRS and CDR2 YFSETQ. Trimming stripped 4 bases from V and 0 bases from J, with 9 bases between. The full variable domain, with the rest looked up from reference TRBV5-1 and TRBJ2-3, is KAGVTQTPRYLIKTRGQQVTLSCSPISGHRSVSWYQQTPGQGLQFLFEYFSETQRNKGNFPGRFSGRQFSNSRSEMNVSTLELGDSALYLCASSIAVSTDTQYFGPGTRLTVL.

This rearrangement joins TRBV5-6 to TRBJ1-1; 12 bases are shared with TRBD1. The germline gives CDR1 SGHDT, CDR2 YYEEEE. CDR3 length: 15 amino acids. V trimming: 3 bases; J trimming: 2 bases; junction bases outside the gene matches: 2. The CDR3 loop is CASSSGTGGNTEAFF. CDR3 in DNA: TGTGCCAGCAGCTCAGGGACAGGGGGCAACACTGAAGCTTTCTTT.